A single sample is the source of the 8 T cell receptor beta chains below, sequenced in a study of cytomegalovirus exposure and HLA in healthy donors. It was with 60 Vbeta and 13 Jbeta primers that the PCR ran. The protocol was immunoSEQ multiplex PCR, while the TCRdb copy is restricted to in-frame clones and leaves out a portion. The table includes about 200,000 clones, approximately 80% detected once. Source material: PBMCs. These receptors came from a woman aged 35 to 49 in good health and CMV-seronegative.

The chain employs TRBV7-3 and TRBJ2-7; 7 bases are a match to TRBD2. The CDR3 has 15 residues. After removal of 5 bases from V and 1 base from J, the junction contained 8 bases not matched to a gene. CDR1 is SGHTA and CDR2 is FQGTGA in the germline V gene. CDR3 region: CASSPRLAGSYEQYV. The CDR3 bases are TGTGCCAGCAGCCCGCGACTAGCAGGGTCCTACGAGCAGTACGTC.

V gene TRBV6-1 combines with J gene TRBJ2-5; 8 nucleotides align to TRBD1. The junction had 10 bases not matched to a gene; V was cut back by 8 bases and J by 2 bases. This CDR3 has 15 amino acids. CDR1 and CDR2 from the germline V gene are MNHNS and SASEGT. The CDR3 here is CASRKIGQGQETQYF. CDR3 nucleotides: TGTGCCAGCCGAAAGATCGGACAGGGACAAGAGACCCAGTACTTC.

In this sample, this clone turned up once. The CDR3 is CASSIQETQYF. CDR3 DNA sequence: TGCGCCAGCAGCATACAAGAGACCCAGTACTTC. The genes are TRBV5-1 and TRBJ2-5; D is unclear. The germline V gene encodes CDR1 SGHRS and CDR2 YFSETQ. Trimming cost V 4 bases and J 2 bases, with 3 bases left between them. The CDR3 is 11 residues long. The whole variable domain, remainder taken from reference TRBV5-1 and TRBJ2-5, is KAGVTQTPRYLIKTRGQQVTLSCSPISGHRSVSWYQQTPGQGLQFLFEYFSETQRNKGNFPGRFSGRQFSNSRSEMNVSTLELGDSALYLCASSIQETQYFGPGTRLLVL.

The V gene is TRBV19, the J gene TRBJ2-1, with 7 bases identical to TRBD2. The CDR3 spans 15 residues. The germline V gene has CDR1 LNHDA and CDR2 SQIVND (reference sequence). J gave up 4 bases and V 3 bases, and 6 bases lay outside the gene matches. The CDR3 DNA follows: TGTGCCAGTAGTATTGAAGGGAGGGGATACAATGAGCAGTTCTTC. It encodes CASSIEGRGYNEQFF.

The CDR3 bases are TGTGCCAGCAGCCCTCTCGGGACTAGCGACTACAATGAGCAGTTCTTC. Residues: CASSPLGTSDYNEQFF. The gene calls are TRBV4-2 and TRBJ2-1; 10 bases are shared with TRBD2. This CDR3 comprises 16 residues. The junction had 6 bases not matched to a gene; V was cut back by 4 bases and J by 3 bases. Looked up from germline, CDR1 is LGHNA and CDR2 is YNFKEQ.

This clone was detected once. The chain employs TRBV7-3 and TRBJ1-2, with 7 bases matching TRBD1. V gave up 5 bases and J gave up 4 bases; unmatched junction bases: 4. Germline CDR1 SGHTA, CDR2 FQGTGA. The CDR3 loop spans 13 amino acids. This CDR3 is CASSPAGGYGYTF. CDR3 coding DNA: TGTGCCAGCAGCCCGGCAGGGGGCTATGGCTACACCTTC.

This clone was counted between two and nine times. This chain connects TRBV19 to TRBJ1-4; 12 nucleotides agree with TRBD1. The CDR3 runs to 17 residues. Per the germline V gene, CDR1 is LNHDA and CDR2 is SQIVND (reference sequence). Trimming removed 6 bases from V and 5 bases from J; junction bases left unmatched: 10. The chain's CDR3 is CASSLRDRGRRNEKLFF. CDR3 DNA: TGTGCCAGTAGCCTACGGGACAGGGGGCGTCGGAATGAAAAACTGTTTTTT.

The rearrangement uses TRBV7-2 and TRBJ2-1, with D perhaps TRBD2 (5 bases). This CDR3 region has 14 residues. V was clipped by 5 bases and J by 7 bases, with 15 bases between them. Per germline, CDR1 SGHTA and CDR2 FQGNSA. CDR3: CASSPGRRRNEQFF. CDR3 coding DNA: TGTGCCAGCAGCCCCGGGCGTCGGAGGAATGAGCAGTTCTTC.